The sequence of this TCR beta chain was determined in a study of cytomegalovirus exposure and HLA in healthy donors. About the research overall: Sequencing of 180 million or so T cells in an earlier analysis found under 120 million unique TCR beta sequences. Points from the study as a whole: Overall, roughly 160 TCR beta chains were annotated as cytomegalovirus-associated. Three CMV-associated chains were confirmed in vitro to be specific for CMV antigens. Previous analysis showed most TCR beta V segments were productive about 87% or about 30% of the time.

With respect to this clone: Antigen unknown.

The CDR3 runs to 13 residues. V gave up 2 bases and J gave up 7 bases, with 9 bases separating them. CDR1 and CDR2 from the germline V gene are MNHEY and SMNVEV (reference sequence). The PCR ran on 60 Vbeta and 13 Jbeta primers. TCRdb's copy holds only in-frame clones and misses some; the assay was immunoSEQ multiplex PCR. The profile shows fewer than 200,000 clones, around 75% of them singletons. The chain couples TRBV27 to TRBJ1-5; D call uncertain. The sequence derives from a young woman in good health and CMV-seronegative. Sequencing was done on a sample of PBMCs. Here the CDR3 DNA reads TGTGCCAGCAGTTTAGGTAGCGGACAGCCCCAGCATTTT. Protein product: CASSLGSGQPQHF.